The 19 T cell receptor beta chains below come from one sample, sequenced in a study of T-cell memory formation after mild COVID-19. One entry per CDR3 protein, called by TCRdb with MiXCR from the 5' RACE reads. Of roughly 410,000 distinct CDR3 sequences listed, more than 20% are singletons. Sequencing was carried out using PBMCs or a T cell subset sorted from them (not recorded which). The receptors come from an adult woman who had mild COVID-19 (a few samples of this study predate the infection). Cell type and time point are not known.

The chain recombines TRBV4-1 with TRBJ2-1; the match to TRBD1 covers 8 bases. After removal of 8 bases from V and 5 bases from J, the junction contained 5 bases not matched to a gene. This CDR3 region has 13 residues. Looked up from germline, CDR1 is MGHRA and CDR2 is YSYEKL. The CDR3 loop is CASGTGTNNEQFF. CDR3 sequence (DNA): TGCGCCAGCGGGACAGGCACTAACAATGAGCAGTTCTTC.

V usage is TRBV5-1 and J usage is TRBJ2-2; D is possibly TRBD1 (5 bases). The V gene's germline CDR1 is SGHRS and CDR2 YFSETQ. CDR3 size: 15 residues. V was cut by 0 bases and J by 7 bases, with 13 bases left in between. CDR3 region: CASSLAGGAGGELFF. In DNA form, the CDR3 reads TGCGCCAGCAGCTTGGCCGGTGGGGCCGGCGGGGAGCTGTTTTTT.

This chain connects TRBV15 to TRBJ2-2; either TRBD1 or TRBD2 may supply D (7 bases each). The CDR3 totals 15 residues. Trimming left V 4 bases short and J 5 bases short, with 14 bases between. Looked up from germline, CDR1 is LNHNV and CDR2 is YYDKDF (reference sequence). The CDR3 DNA follows: TGTGCCACCAGCACCAGGGGGGGGAGGACCGGGGAGCTGTTTTTT. As protein: CATSTRGGRTGELFF.

This clonotype showed up just a few times. This chain joins TRBV29-1 and TRBJ2-5; 10 nucleotides agree with TRBD1. This CDR3 is built from 16 residues. The germline CDR1 and CDR2 sequences are SQVTM and ANQGSEA. The J segment lost 4 bases and the V segment lost 2 bases, leaving 10 bases of the junction unmatched. This CDR3 is CSVELGDRGPPETQYF. CDR3 sequence (DNA): TGCAGCGTTGAATTGGGGGACAGGGGTCCCCCAGAGACCCAGTACTTC.

Many counts were recorded for this clonotype. The CDR3 reads CASSLAFGPSNEQFF. In DNA form, the CDR3 reads TGTGCCAGCAGCTTAGCGTTCGGTCCGTCCAATGAGCAGTTCTTC. The chain has TRBV7-9 and TRBJ2-1; the D is unclear. Per germline, CDR1 SEHNR and CDR2 FQNEAQ (reference sequence). The CDR3 is made up of 15 amino acids. V dropped 0 bases and J dropped 6 bases, with 12 bases sitting between them.

Only a few counts were recorded for this clonotype. This rearrangement joins TRBV5-1 to TRBJ1-1; TRBD1 aligns across 7 bases. V gave up 4 bases and J gave up 4 bases; unmatched junction bases: 7. This CDR3 region has 14 residues. Germline assignment: CDR1 SGHRS and CDR2 YFSETQ. Written as DNA, the CDR3 is TGCGCCAGCAGCCTGACAGGGCTGAGCACTGAAGCTTTCTTT. Translation gives CASSLTGLSTEAFF.

This clonotype showed up just a few times. The chain recombines TRBV21-1 with TRBJ2-5; TRBD1, the D gene given by the table, was not confirmed from the DNA. TRBV21-1 is reported as a pseudogene. There are 15 residues in the CDR3. DNA of the CDR3: TGTGCCACCCTGATTGGGAGCATAACGAAAGAGACCCAGTACTTC. Translation gives CATLIGSITKETQYF.

This clonotype was found a few times. The rearrangement joins TRBV4-1 to TRBJ1-2; no clear D. V was pared by 0 bases and J by 6 bases, with 8 bases between. CDR3 length: 13 residues. Per the germline V gene, CDR1 is MGHRA and CDR2 is YSYEKL. The CDR3 DNA reads as TGCGCCAGCAGCCAAGAGTCGTCCCATGGCTACACCTTC. It is translated as CASSQESSHGYTF.

CDR3 sequence: CASRLQVANTGELFF. The CDR3 region has the DNA TGTGCCAGCAGGCTACAGGTTGCGAACACCGGGGAGCTGTTTTTT. This chain connects TRBV12-3 or TRBV12-4 to TRBJ2-2, with TRBD1 as a possible D gene (5 bases). V dropped 6 bases and J dropped 0 bases, with 11 bases sitting between them. The CDR3 has 15 residues.

The CDR3 nucleotides read TGTGCCACCAGTGATTCCCGGACAGGGAGGGATTACTATGGCTACACCTTC. It specifies CATSDSRTGRDYYGYTF. V is TRBV24-1 and J is TRBJ1-2; 8 positions agree with TRBD1. V lost 2 bases to trimming and J lost 3 bases; unmatched junction nucleotides: 10. The germline V gene encodes CDR1 KGHDR and CDR2 SFDVKD. CDR3 length: 17 residues.

The chain couples TRBV6-1 to TRBJ1-3; no clear D. CDR3 length equals 17 residues. Trimming stripped 1 base from V and 4 bases from J, with 17 bases between. In germline, CDR1 is MNHNS, CDR2 SASEGT. CDR3 loop: CASSEEEWRVAGNTIYF. The CDR3 DNA is TGTGCCAGCAGTGAAGAAGAATGGCGGGTAGCGGGAAACACCATATATTTT.

This chain joins TRBV6-6 and TRBJ2-7; 7 nucleotides agree with TRBD1. The CDR3 is made up of 14 amino acids. J lost 2 bases, V lost 2 bases, and 3 bases had no gene match. Germline lookup yields CDR1 MNHNY and CDR2 SVGAGI (reference sequence). The CDR3 nucleotides read TGTGCCAGCAGTTACGGGACAGCTGCCTACGAGCAGTACTTC. It translates to CASSYGTAAYEQYF.

This clonotype was picked up a small number of times. This chain uses TRBV30 with TRBJ1-1; D perhaps matches TRBD1 (5 bases). Germline CDR1 reads GTSNPN; CDR2 reads SVGIG (reference sequence). This CDR3 comprises 12 residues. Trimming left V 3 bases short and J 6 bases short, with 11 bases between. The CDR3 reads CAWSRGKPEAFF. The DNA for the CDR3 is TGTGCCTGGAGCCGGGGCAAGCCTGAAGCTTTCTTT. Full variable domain (missing parts from reference TRBV30 and TRBJ1-1): SQTIHQWPATLVQPVGSPLSLECTVEGTSNPNLYWYRQAAGRGLQLLFYSVGIGQISSEVPQNLSASRPQDRQFILSSKKLLLSDSGFYLCAWSRGKPEAFFGQGTRLTVV.

This clonotype was counted between two and nine times. The chain employs TRBV19 and TRBJ2-6; D perhaps matches TRBD2 (5 bases). Deletions cut 2 bases from V and 2 bases from J, with 10 bases between. There are 16 residues in the CDR3. Germline-derived CDR1 and CDR2 are LNHDA and SQIVND (reference sequence). Here the CDR3 reads CASSISGSPGANVLTF. CDR3 nucleotides: TGTGCCAGTAGTATATCGGGAAGCCCTGGGGCCAACGTCCTGACTTTC.

This clonotype was counted a single time. The genes are TRBV19 and TRBJ1-1, with TRBD1 as a possible D gene (6 bases). Deletions cut 8 bases from V and 6 bases from J, with 13 bases between. Per germline, CDR1 LNHDA and CDR2 SQIVND (reference sequence). CDR3 length: 12 residues. The CDR3 bases are TGTGCCAGTTTATGGGGGGCCCCTGAAGCTTTCTTT. It codes for CASLWGAPEAFF.

This clonotype was observed a few times. The chain employs TRBV10-3 and TRBJ2-5; D might be TRBD1 (6 bases). This CDR3 spans 13 amino acids. Trimming pared 6 bases from V and 1 base from J, leaving 9 bases between. Germline V lookup: CDR1 ENHRY, CDR2 SYGVKD. This CDR3 reads CAISQGTQETQYF. The DNA of the CDR3 is TGTGCCATCAGCCAGGGGACCCAAGAGACCCAGTACTTC.

This chain connects TRBV4-3 to TRBJ1-2, with 9 bases fitting TRBD1. The CDR3 extends over 13 amino acids. Germline V gene data show CDR1 as LGHNA and CDR2 as YSLEER. V was clipped by 1 base and J by 6 bases; unmatched bases: 0. CDR3 in DNA: TGCGCCAGCAGCCAAGGGACAGGGGATGGCTACACCTTC. Translated, it gives CASSQGTGDGYTF.

This clonotype was observed a few times. The rearrangement joins TRBV7-9 to TRBJ2-1; 9 bases agree with TRBD2. CDR1 and CDR2 (germline): SEHNR, FQNEAQ (reference sequence). Trimming cost V 5 bases and J 3 bases; bases outside gene matches: 11. The CDR3 sequence is 17 residues long. The CDR3 is CASSPLPAGGNYNEQFF. The CDR3 nucleotides read TGTGCCAGCAGCCCCCTCCCTGCGGGAGGGAACTACAATGAGCAGTTCTTC.

This chain links TRBV12-3 or TRBV12-4 with TRBJ2-7; TRBD1 aligns across 9 bases. The V and J ends lost 3 bases and 10 bases, in that order; junction bases with no gene match: 13. This CDR3 is 15 amino acids long. DNA of the CDR3: TGTGCCAGCAGTTTGGGGACAGGGATCAAACTCGAACAGTACTTC. It codes for CASSLGTGIKLEQYF.